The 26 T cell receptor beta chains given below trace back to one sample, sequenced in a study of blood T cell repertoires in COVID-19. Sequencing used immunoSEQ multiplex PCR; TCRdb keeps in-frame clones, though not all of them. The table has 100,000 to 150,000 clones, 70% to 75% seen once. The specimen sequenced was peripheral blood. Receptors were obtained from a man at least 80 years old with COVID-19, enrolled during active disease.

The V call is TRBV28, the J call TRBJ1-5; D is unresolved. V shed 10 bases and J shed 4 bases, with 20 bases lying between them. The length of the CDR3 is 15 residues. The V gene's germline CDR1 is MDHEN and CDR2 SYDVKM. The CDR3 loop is CATHPVGFQNQPQHF. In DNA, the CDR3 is TGTGCCACCCACCCCGTGGGCTTTCAGAATCAGCCCCAGCATTTT.

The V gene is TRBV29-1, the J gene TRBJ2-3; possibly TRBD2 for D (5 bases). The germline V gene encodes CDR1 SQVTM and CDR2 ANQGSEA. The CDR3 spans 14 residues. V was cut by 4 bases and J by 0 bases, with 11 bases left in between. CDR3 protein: CSVGGRPSTDTQYF. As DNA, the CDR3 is TGCAGCGTTGGAGGGCGCCCTAGCACAGATACGCAGTATTTT.

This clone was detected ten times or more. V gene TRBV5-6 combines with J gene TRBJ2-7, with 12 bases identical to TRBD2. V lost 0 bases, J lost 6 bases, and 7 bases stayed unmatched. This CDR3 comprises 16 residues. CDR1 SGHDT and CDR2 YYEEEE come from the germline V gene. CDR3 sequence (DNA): TGTGCCAGCAGCTTGGGACTAGCGGGAGATCTTATCGAGCAGTACTTC. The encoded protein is CASSLGLAGDLIEQYF.

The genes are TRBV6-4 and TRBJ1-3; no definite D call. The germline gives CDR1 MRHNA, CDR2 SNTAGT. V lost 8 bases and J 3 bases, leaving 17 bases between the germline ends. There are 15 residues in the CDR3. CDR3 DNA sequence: TGTGCCAGCCGTCAGGCCAAAGTCGGTGGAAACACCATATATTTT. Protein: CASRQAKVGGNTIYF.

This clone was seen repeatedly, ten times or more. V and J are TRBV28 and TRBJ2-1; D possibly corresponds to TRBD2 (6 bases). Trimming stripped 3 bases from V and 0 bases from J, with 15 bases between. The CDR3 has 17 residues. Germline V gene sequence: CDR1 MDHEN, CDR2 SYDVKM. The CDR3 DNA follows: TGTGCCAGCAGTTTCCCGTCGCGGGGTAGCTCCTACAATGAGCAGTTCTTC. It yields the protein CASSFPSRGSSYNEQFF.

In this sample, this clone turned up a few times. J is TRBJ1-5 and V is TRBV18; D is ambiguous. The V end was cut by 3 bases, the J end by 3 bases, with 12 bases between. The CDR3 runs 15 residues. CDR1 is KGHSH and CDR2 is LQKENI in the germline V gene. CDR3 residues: CASSPPGGNNQPQHF. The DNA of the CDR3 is TGTGCCAGCTCACCCCCGGGAGGGAACAATCAGCCCCAGCATTTT.

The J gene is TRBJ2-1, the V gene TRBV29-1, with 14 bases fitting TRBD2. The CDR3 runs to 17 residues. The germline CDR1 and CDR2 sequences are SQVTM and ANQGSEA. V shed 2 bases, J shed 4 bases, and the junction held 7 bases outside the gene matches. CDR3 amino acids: CSVELWGLAGAYNEQFF. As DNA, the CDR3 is TGCAGCGTTGAATTATGGGGACTAGCGGGAGCGTACAATGAGCAGTTCTTC.

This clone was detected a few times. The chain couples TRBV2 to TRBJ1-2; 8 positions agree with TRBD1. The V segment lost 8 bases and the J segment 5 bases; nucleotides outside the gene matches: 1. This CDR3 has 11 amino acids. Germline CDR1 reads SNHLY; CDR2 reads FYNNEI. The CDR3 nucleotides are TGTGCCAGCGGACAGGGATATGGCTACACCTTC. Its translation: CASGQGYGYTF.

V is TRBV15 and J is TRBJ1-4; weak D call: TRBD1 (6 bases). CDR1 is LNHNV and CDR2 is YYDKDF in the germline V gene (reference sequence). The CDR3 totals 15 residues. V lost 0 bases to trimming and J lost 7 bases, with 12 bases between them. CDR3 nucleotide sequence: TGTGCCACCAGCAGAGATCCCACAGGGAGTGAAAAACTGTTTTTT. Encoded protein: CATSRDPTGSEKLFF.

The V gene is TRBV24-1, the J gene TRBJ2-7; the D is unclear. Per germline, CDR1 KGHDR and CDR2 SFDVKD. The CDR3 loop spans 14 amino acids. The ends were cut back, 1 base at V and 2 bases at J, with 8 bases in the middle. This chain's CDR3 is CATSDLEAPYEQYF. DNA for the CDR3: TGTGCCACCAGTGATTTAGAGGCCCCCTACGAGCAGTACTTC.

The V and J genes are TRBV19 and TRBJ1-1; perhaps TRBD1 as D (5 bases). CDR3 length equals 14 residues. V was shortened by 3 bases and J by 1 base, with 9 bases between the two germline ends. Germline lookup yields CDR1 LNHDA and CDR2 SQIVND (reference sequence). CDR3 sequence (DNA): TGTGCCAGTAGTATGGGGGGGACGAACACTGAAGCTTTCTTT. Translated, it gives CASSMGGTNTEAFF.

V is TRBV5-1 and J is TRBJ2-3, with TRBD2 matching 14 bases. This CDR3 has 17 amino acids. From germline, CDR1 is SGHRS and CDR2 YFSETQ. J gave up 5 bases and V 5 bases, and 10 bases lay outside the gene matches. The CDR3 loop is CASRRGTSGSPGDTQYF. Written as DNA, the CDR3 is TGCGCCAGCAGGCGAGGGACTAGCGGGAGCCCCGGAGATACGCAGTATTTT.

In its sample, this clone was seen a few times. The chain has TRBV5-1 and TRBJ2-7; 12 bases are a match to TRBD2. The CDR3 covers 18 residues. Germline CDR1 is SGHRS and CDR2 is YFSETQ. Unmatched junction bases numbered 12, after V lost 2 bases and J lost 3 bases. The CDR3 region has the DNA TGCGCCAGCAGCTTCTCGTCCTCACTAGCGGGAGGTTTCTACGAGCAGTACTTC. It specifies CASSFSSSLAGGFYEQYF.

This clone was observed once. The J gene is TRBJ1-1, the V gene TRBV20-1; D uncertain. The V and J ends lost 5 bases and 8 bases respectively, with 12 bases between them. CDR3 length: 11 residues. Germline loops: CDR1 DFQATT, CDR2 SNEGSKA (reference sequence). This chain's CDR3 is CSAPSSFEAFF. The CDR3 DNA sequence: TGCAGTGCTCCGTCCAGTTTCGAAGCTTTCTTT.

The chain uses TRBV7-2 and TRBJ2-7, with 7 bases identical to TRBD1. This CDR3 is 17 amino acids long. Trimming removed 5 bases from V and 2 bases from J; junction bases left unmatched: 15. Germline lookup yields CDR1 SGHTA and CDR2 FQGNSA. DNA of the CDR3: TGTGCCAGCAGCCAAGCGAGAATCAGGGGGACGACCTACGAGCAGTACTTC. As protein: CASSQARIRGTTYEQYF.

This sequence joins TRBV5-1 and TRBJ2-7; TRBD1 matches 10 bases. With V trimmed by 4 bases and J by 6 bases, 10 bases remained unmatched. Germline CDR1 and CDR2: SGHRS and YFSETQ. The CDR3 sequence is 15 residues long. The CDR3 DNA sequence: TGCGCCAGCAGCCAAGGATCGGGACAGGGGAGCGAGCAGTACTTC. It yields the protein CASSQGSGQGSEQYF.

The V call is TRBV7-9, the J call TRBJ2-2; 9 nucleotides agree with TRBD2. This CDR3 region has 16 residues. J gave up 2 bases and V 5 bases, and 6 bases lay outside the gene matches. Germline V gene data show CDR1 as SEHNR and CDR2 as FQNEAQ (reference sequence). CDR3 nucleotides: TGTGCCAGCAGCCCAGCCCTAGCGGGAAACACCGGGGAGCTGTTTTTT. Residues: CASSPALAGNTGELFF.

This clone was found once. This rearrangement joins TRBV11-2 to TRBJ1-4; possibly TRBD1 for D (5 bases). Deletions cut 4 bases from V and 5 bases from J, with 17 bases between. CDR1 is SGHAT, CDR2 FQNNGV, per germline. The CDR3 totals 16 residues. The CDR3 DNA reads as TGTGCCAGCAGCTCGCCACCGGGACTGAGAAATGAAAAACTGTTTTTT. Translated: CASSSPPGLRNEKLFF.

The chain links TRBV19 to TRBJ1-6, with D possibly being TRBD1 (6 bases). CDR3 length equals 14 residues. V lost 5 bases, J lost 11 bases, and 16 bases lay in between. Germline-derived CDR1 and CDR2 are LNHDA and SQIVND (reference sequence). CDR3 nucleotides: TGTGCCAGTAGTTTCGACAGGTCAGAGGCACCCCTCCACTTT. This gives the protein CASSFDRSEAPLHF.

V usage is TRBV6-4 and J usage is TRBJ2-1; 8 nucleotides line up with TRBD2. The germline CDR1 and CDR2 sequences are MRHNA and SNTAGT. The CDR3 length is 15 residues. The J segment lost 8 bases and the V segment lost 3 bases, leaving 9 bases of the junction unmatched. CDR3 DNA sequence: TGTGCCAGCAGTGAAGTCTTCGGGAGGGTATATGAGCAGTTCTTC. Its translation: CASSEVFGRVYEQFF.

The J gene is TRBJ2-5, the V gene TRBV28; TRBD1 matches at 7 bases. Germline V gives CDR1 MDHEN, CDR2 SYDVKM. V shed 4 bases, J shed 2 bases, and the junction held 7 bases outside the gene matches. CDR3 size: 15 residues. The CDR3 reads CASSSDRALQETQYF. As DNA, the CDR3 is TGTGCCAGCAGTTCCGACAGGGCCCTTCAAGAGACCCAGTACTTC.

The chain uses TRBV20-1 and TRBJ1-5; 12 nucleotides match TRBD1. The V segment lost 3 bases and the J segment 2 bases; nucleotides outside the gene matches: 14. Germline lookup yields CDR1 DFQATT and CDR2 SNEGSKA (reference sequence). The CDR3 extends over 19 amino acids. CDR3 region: CSASPRDRGRRGGNQPQHF. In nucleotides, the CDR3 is TGCAGTGCTAGTCCCCGGGACAGGGGGCGTCGAGGCGGCAATCAGCCCCAGCATTTT.

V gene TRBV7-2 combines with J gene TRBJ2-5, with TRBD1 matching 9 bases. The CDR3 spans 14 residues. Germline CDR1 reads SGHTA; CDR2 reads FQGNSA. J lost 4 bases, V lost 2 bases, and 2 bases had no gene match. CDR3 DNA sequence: TGTGCCAGCAGCTTAAAGACAGGGGGAGAGACCCAGTACTTC. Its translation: CASSLKTGGETQYF.

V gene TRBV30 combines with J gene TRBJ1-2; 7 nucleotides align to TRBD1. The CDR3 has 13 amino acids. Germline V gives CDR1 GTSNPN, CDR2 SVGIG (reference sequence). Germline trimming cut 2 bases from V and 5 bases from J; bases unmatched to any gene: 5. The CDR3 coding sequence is TGTGCCTGGAGTCACAGGGGCAAGTATGGCTACACCTTC. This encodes CAWSHRGKYGYTF.

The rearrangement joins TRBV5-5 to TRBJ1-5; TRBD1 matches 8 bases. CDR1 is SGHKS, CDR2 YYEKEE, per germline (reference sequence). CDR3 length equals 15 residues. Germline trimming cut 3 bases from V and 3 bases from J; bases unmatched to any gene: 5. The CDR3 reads CASSSTGDPNQPQHF. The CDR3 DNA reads TGTGCCAGCAGCTCGACAGGGGACCCCAATCAGCCCCAGCATTTT.

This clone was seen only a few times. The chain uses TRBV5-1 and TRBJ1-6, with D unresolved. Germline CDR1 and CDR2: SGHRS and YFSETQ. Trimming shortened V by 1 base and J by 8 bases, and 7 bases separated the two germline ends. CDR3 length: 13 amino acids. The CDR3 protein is CASSLLTHSPLHF. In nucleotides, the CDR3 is TGCGCCAGCAGCTTGTTAACTCATTCACCCCTCCACTTT.